The following is a TCR beta chain sequence with its context. The read ends 3 residues shy of where the CDR3 ends; the end is completed using the germline J gene. Clones were read by immunoSEQ multiplex PCR, and TCRdb kept only the in-frame ones, dropping some. The table lists 23,000 or so clones. The CDR3 runs 11 residues. Germline V CDR1 and CDR2: MDHEN, SYDVKM. Trimming removed 9 bases from V and 3 bases from J, with 8 bases in between. All participants had a single incident cervical HPV16 infection, and prevalent HPV16 infections were excluded. The data originate from a study of T cells in women clearing cervical HPV infection. Study in general: Case blood drawn at lesion detection; control blood after infection cleared.

The specimen was blood buffy coat. This receptor was identified in a woman between 18 and 70 years old with a cervical HPV16 infection that either progressed to CIN3+ or cleared (not recorded which). The V call is TRBV28, the J call TRBJ1-2; D remains ambiguous. The CDR3 bases that were read are TGTGCCAGTTCAGGCCACTATGGC. Translation gives CASSGHYG. The CDR3 reads in full as CASSGHYGYTF.